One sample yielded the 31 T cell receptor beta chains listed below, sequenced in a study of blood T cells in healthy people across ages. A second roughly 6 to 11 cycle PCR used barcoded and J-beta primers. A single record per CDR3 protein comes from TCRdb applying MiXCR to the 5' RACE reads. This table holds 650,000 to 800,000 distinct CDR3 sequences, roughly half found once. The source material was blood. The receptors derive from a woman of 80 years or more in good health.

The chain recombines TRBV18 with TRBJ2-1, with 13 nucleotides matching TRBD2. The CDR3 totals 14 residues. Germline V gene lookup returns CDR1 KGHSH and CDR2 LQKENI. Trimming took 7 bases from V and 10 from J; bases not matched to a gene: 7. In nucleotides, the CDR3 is TGTGCCAGCTTCCGGACTAGCGGGAGTCGGGAGCAGTTCTTC. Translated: CASFRTSGSREQFF.

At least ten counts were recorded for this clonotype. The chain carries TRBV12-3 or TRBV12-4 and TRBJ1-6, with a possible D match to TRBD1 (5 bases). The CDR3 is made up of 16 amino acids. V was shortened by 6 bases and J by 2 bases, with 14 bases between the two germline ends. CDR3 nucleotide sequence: TGTGCCAGCAGCTCGGTGGGGCTCGCCTATAATTCACCCCTCCACTTT. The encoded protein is CASSSVGLAYNSPLHF.

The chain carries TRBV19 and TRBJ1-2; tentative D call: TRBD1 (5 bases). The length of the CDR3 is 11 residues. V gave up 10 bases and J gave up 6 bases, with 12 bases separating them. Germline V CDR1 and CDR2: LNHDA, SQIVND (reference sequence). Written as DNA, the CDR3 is TGTGCCATAAGGGGCCTCGATGGCTACACCTTC. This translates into CAIRGLDGYTF.

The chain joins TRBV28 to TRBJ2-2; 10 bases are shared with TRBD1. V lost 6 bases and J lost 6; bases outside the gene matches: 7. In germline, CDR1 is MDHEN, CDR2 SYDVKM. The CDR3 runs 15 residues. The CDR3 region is CASRRGQGVSGELFF. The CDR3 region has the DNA TGTGCCAGCAGGCGAGGACAGGGGGTCTCCGGGGAGCTGTTTTTT.

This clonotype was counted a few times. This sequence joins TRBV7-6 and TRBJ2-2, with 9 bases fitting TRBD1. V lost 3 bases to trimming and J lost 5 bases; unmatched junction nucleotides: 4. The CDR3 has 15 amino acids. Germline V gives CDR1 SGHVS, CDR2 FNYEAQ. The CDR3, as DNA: TGTGCCAGCAGCTTGGACAGGGGTGGAACCGGGGAGCTGTTTTTT. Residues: CASSLDRGGTGELFF. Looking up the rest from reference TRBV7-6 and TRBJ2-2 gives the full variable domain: GAGVSQSPRYKVTKRGQDVALRCDPISGHVSLYWYRQALGQGPEFLTYFNYEAQQDKSGLPNDRFSAERPEGSISTLTIQRTEQRDSAMYRCASSLDRGGTGELFFGEGSRLTVL.

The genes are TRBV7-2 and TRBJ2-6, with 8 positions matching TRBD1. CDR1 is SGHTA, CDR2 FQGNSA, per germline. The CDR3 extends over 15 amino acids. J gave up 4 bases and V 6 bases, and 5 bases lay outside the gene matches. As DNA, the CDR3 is TGTGCCAGCAGGCAGACAGGGGCCGGGGCCAACGTCCTGACTTTC. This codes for CASRQTGAGANVLTF.

The CDR3 is CAIRPIAGTINEQFF. DNA of the CDR3: TGTGCCATCAGGCCAATAGCGGGGACCATCAATGAGCAGTTCTTC. The chain employs TRBV10-3 and TRBJ2-1; TRBD2 agrees at 8 bases. V trimming: 6 bases; J trimming: 6 bases; junction bases outside the gene matches: 10. The germline V gene encodes CDR1 ENHRY and CDR2 SYGVKD. The CDR3 is 15 residues long.

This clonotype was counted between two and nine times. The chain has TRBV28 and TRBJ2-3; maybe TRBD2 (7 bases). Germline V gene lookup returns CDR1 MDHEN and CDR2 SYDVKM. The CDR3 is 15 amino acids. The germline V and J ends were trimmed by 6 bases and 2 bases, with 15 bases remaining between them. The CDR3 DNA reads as TGTGCCAGCAGGGGGGGGGCCTCCTTCACAGATACGCAGTATTTT. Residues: CASRGGASFTDTQYF.

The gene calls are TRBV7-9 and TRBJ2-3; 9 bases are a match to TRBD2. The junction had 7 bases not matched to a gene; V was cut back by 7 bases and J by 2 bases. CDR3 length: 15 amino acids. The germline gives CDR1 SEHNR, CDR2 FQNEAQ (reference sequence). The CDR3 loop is CASIAGAIFTDTQYF. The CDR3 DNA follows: TGTGCCAGCATAGCGGGGGCTATATTCACAGATACGCAGTATTTT. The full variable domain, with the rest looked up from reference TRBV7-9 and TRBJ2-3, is DTGVSQNPRHKITKRGQNVTFRCDPISEHNRLYWYRQTLGQGPEFLTYFQNEAQLEKSRLLSDRFSAERPKGSFSTLEIQRTEQGDSAMYLCASIAGAIFTDTQYFGPGTRLTVL.

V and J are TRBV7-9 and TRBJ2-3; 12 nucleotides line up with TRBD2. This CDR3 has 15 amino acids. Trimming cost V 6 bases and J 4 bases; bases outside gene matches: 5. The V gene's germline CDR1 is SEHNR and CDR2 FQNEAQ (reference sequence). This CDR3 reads CASSYLAGGPDTQYF. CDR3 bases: TGTGCCAGCAGTTATCTAGCGGGAGGGCCAGATACGCAGTATTTT.

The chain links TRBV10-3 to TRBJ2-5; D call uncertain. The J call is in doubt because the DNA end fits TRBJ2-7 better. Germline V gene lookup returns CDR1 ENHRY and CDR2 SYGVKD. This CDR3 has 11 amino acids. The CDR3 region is CAIRGRDEQYF. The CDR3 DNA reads TGTGCCATCAGAGGTCGGGACGAGCAGTACTTC.

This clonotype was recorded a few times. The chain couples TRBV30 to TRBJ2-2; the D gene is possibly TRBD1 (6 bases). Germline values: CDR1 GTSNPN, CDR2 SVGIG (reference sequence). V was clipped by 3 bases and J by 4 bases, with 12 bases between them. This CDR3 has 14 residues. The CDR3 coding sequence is TGTGCCTGGAGATCGAAAGGGGGCACCGGGGAGCTGTTTTTT. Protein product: CAWRSKGGTGELFF. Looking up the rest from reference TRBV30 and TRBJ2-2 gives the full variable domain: SQTIHQWPATLVQPVGSPLSLECTVEGTSNPNLYWYRQAAGRGLQLLFYSVGIGQISSEVPQNLSASRPQDRQFILSSKKLLLSDSGFYLCAWRSKGGTGELFFGEGSRLTVL.

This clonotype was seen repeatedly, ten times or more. The CDR3 DNA follows: TGCAGCGTTGAGAGGACTAGCGGGCCCTACAATGAGCAGTTCTTC. This codes for CSVERTSGPYNEQFF. The chain couples TRBV29-1 to TRBJ2-1; TRBD2 matches at 11 bases. The V gene's germline CDR1 is SQVTM and CDR2 ANQGSEA. The junction had 3 bases not matched to a gene; V was cut back by 3 bases and J by 2 bases. This CDR3 region has 15 residues.

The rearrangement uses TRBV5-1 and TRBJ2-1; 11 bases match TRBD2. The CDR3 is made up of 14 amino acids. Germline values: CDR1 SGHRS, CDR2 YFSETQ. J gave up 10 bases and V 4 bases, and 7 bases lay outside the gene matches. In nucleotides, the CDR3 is TGCGCCAGCAGCCAGAGACTAGCGGGGAGCGAGCAGTTCTTC. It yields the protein CASSQRLAGSEQFF.

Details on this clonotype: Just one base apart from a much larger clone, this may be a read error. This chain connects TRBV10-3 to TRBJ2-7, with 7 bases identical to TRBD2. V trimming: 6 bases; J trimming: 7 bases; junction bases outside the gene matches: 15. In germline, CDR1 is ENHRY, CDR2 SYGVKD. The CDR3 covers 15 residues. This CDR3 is CAISPLAANYNEQYF. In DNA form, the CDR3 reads TGTGCCATCAGCCCGCTAGCGGCCAACTACAATGAGCAGTACTTC.

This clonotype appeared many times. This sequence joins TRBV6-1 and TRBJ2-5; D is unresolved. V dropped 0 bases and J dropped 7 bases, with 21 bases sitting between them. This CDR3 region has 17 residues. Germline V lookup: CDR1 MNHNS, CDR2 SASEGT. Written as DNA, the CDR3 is TGTGCCAGCAGTGAAGCGAAGGGTTTCAGGAGCAAGGGGACCCAGTACTTC. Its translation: CASSEAKGFRSKGTQYF.

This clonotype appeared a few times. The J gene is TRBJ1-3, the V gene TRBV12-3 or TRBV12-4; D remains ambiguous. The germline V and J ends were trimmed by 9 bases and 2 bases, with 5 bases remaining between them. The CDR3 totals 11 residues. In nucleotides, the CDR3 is TGTGCCAGTAGTACTGGAAACACCATATATTTT. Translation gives CASSTGNTIYF.

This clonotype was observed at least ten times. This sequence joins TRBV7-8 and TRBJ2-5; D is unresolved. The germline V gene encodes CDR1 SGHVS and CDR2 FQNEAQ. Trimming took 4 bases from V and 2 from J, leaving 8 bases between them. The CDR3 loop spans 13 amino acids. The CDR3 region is CASSSLGQETQYF. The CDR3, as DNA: TGTGCCAGCAGCTCCCTTGGGCAAGAGACCCAGTACTTC. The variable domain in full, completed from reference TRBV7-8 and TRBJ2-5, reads GAGVSQSPRYKVAKRGQDVALRCDPISGHVSLFWYQQALGQGPEFLTYFQNEAQLDKSGLPSDRFFAERPEGSVSTLKIQRTQQEDSAVYLCASSSLGQETQYFGPGTRLLVL.

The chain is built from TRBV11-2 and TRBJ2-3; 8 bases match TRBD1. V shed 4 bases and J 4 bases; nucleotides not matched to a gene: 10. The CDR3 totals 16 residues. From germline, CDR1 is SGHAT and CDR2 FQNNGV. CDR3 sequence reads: CASSSVRQGRSDTQYF. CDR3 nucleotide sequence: TGTGCCAGCAGCTCGGTACGACAGGGGAGATCAGATACGCAGTATTTT.

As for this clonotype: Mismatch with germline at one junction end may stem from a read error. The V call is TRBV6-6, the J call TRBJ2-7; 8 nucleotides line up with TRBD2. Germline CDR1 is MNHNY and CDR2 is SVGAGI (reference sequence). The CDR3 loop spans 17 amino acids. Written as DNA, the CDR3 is TGTGCCAGCAGTTACTTTGAAGTAGCGGGGCTTACCTACGAGCGGTACTTC. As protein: CASSYFEVAGLTYERYF.

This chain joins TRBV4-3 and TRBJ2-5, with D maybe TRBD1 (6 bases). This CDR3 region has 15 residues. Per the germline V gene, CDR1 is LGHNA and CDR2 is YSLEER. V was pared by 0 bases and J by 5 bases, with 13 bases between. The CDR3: CASSQDQGSGETQYF. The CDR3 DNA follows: TGCGCCAGCAGCCAAGATCAGGGGTCAGGGGAGACCCAGTACTTC.

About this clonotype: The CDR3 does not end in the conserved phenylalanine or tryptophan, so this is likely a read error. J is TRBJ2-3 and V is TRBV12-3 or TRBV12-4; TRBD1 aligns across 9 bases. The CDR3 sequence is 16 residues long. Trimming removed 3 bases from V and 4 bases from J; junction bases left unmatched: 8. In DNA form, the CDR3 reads TGTGCCAGCAGTTTTTTTCGGACAGGGGCCTCAGATACGCAGTATTCT. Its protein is CASSFFRTGASDTQYS.

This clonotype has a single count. The CDR3 spells CASSPSGTGDGYTF. CDR3 coding DNA: TGTGCCAGCTCACCAAGCGGGACAGGGGATGGCTACACCTTC. The V and J genes are TRBV18 and TRBJ1-2, with TRBD1 matching over 10 bases. The CDR3 is 14 amino acids. The V and J ends lost 2 bases and 6 bases, in that order; junction bases with no gene match: 3. Germline V gives CDR1 KGHSH, CDR2 LQKENI.

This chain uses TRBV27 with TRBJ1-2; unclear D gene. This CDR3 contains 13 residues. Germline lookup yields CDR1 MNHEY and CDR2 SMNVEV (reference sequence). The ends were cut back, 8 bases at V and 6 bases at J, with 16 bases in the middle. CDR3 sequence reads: CASSKRSSDGYTF. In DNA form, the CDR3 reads TGTGCCAGCTCGAAGAGGAGTTCGGATGGCTACACCTTC.

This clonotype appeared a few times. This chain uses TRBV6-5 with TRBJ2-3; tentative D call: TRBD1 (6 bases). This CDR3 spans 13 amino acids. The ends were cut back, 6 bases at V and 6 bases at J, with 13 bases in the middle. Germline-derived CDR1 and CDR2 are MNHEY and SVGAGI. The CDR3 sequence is CASRDTGIDTQYF. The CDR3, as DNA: TGTGCCAGCAGAGATACAGGGATTGATACGCAGTATTTT.

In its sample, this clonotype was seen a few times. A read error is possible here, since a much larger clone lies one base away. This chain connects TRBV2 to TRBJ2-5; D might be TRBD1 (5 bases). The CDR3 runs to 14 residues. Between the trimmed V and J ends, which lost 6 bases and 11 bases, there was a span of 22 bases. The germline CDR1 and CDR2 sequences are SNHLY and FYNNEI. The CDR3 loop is CASRVRPTGNEQYF. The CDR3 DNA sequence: TGTGCCAGCAGGGTTCGGCCTACAGGCAATGAGCAGTACTTC.

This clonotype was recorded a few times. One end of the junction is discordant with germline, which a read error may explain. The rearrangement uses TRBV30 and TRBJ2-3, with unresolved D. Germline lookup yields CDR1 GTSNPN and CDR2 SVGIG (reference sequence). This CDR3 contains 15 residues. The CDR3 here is CARSVGLLNTDTQYF. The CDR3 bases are TGTGCCCGGAGTGTAGGGCTACTGAACACAGATACGCAGTATTTT.

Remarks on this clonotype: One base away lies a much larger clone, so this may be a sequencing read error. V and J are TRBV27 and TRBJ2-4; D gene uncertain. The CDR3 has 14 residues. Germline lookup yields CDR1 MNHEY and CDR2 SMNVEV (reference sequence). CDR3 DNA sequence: TGTGCCAGCAGTTTTTCAACCTGGGGAAACGTTCAGTACTTC. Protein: CASSFSTWGNVQYF.

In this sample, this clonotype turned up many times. The CDR3: CASSLTSGTDTQYF. Here the CDR3 DNA reads TGTGCCAGCAGTTTAACTAGCGGCACAGATACGCAGTATTTT. The chain carries TRBV12-3 or TRBV12-4 and TRBJ2-3; TRBD2 matches at 7 bases. This CDR3 has 14 residues. Losses at the gene ends were 2 bases for V and 1 base for J; bases not matched to a gene: 0.

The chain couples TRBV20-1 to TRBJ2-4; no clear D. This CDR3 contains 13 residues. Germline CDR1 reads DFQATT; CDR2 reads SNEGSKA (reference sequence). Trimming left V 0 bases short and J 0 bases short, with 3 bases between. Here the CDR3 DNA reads TGCAGTGCTAGAGATCTAGCCAAAAACATTCAGTACTTC. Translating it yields CSARDLAKNIQYF.

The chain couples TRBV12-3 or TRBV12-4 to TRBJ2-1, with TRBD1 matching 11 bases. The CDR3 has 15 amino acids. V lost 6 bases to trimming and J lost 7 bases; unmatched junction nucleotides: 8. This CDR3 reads CASSSGQGASNEQFF. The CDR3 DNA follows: TGTGCCAGCAGCTCTGGACAGGGGGCGAGTAATGAGCAGTTCTTC.